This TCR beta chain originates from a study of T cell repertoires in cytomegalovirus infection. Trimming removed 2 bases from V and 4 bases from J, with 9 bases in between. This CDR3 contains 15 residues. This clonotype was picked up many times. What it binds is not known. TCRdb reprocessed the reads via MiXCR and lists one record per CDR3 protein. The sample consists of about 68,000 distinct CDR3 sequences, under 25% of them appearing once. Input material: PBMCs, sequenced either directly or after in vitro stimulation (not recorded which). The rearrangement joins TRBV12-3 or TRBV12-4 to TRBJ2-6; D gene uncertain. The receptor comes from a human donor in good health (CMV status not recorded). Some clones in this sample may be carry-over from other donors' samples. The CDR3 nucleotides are TGTGCCAGCAGTTTAATAGGTCAAGGGGCCAACGTCCTGACTTTC. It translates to CASSLIGQGANVLTF.